This T cell receptor (beta chain) was obtained from a study of T cells in Graves' hyperthyroidism and ophthalmopathy. This clonotype was recorded many times. Germline trimming cut 5 bases from V and 4 bases from J; bases unmatched to any gene: 5. The CDR3 has 16 residues. The germline gives CDR1 SGHAT, CDR2 FQNNGV. Uncontrolled infection, other autoimmune disease, pregnancy and lactation each barred patients from inclusion. Amplification yielded TCR beta CDR3 regions, with RNA transcripts as the source. A first-round RT-PCR of the TCR CDR3 used the HTBI primer set. TCRdb reanalysed the multiplex PCR reads using MiXCR and keeps one entry per CDR3 protein. The sample yields 250,000 or so distinct CDR3 sequences, 13% to 15% seen once.

The TCR originated in a woman aged 45-60 years with Graves' hyperthyroidism that later progressed to Graves' ophthalmopathy. The sample comprised blood. V usage is TRBV11-2 and J usage is TRBJ2-1; 13 bases match TRBD2. The CDR3 is CASSLPGLAGYNEQFF. CDR3 coding DNA: TGTGCCAGCAGCCTCCCGGGACTAGCGGGGTACAATGAGCAGTTCTTC.